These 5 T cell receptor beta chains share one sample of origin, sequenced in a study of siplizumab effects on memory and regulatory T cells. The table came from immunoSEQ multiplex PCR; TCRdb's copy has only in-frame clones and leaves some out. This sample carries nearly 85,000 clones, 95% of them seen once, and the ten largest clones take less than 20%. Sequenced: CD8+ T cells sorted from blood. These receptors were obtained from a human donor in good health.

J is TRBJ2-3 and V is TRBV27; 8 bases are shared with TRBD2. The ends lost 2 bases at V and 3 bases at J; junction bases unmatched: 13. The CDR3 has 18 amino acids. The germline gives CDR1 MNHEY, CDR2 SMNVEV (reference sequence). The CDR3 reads CASSLGFLAGRPTDTQYF. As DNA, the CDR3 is TGTGCCAGCAGTTTAGGGTTCCTAGCGGGCCGCCCGACAGATACGCAGTATTTT.

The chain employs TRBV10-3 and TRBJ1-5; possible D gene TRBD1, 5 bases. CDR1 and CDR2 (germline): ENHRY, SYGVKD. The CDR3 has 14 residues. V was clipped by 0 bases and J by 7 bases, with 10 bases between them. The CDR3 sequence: CAISESGGMQPQHF. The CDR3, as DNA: TGTGCCATCAGTGAGTCGGGGGGGATGCAGCCCCAGCATTTT.

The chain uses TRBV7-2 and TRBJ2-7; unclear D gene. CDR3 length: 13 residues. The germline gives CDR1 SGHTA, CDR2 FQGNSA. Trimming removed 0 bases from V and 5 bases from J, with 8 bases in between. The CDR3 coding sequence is TGTGCCAGCAGCTTAGCGTGGAAGAACGAGCAGTACTTC. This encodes CASSLAWKNEQYF.

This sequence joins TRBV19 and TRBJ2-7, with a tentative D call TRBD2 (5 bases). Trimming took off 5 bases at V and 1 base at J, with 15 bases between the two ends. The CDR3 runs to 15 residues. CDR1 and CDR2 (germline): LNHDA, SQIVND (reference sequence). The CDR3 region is CASSEGSGWSYEQYF. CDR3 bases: TGTGCCAGTAGTGAGGGCTCGGGATGGTCCTACGAGCAGTACTTC. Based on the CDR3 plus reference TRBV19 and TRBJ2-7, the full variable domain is DGGITQSPKYLFRKEGQNVTLSCEQNLNHDAMYWYRQDPGQGLRLIYYSQIVNDFQKGDIAEGYSVSREKKESFPLTVTSAQKNPTAFYLCASSEGSGWSYEQYFGPGTRLTVT.

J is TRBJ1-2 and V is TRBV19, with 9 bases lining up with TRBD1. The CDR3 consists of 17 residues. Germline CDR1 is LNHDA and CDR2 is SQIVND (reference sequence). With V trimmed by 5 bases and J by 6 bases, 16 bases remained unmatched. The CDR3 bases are TGTGCCAGTAGTCTCCTCCCGGGACAGGGAACCCCTAATGGCTACACCTTC. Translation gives CASSLLPGQGTPNGYTF.